Many counts were recorded for the clone carrying this T cell receptor (beta chain). The antigen is unknown. The CDR3 is 12 amino acids. Trimming left V 6 bases short and J 7 bases short, with 7 bases between. The sample belongs to a study of spatial heterogeneity in lung cancer. Study-wide results and limits: The counts of expanded TCRs, ubiquitous and regional, tracked ubiquitous and regional nonsynonymous mutations, respectively. The authors estimated that approximately 7% of tumor T cells were covered for alpha chains and about 14% for beta chains. Expanded alpha and beta TCR counts within tumors tracked tumor mutation counts.

TCRdb recomputed calls from the 5' RACE reads with MiXCR, one row per CDR3 protein. Among about 16,000 distinct CDR3 sequences listed, 5.7% were seen once. The time point denotes: sample taken at primary tumor resection. Unsorted samples of tumor, nontumor lung or frozen PBMC had their whole RNA sequenced. V and J are TRBV23-1 and TRBJ1-6; possible D gene TRBD1, 5 bases. TRBV23-1 is an ORF for which the function is uncertain. The sequences come from lung tumor tissue, collected at surgery. The sequence came from a female donor with early-stage non-small cell lung cancer. The CDR3 bases are TGCGCCAGCAGAAAGGGGAATTCACCCCTCCACTTT. It codes for CASRKGNSPLHF.